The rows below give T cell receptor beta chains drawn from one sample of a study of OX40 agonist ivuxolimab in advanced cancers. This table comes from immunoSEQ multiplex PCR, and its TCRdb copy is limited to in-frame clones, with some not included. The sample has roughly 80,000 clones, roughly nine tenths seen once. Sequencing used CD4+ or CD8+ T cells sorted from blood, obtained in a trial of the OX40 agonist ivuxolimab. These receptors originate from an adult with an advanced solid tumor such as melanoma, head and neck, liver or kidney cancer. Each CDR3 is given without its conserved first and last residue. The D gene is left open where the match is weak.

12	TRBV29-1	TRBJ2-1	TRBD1	SVRQGAPGNEQF
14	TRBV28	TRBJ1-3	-	ASRPPRGAAGNTIY
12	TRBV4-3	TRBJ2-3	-	ASSQDAGTDTQY
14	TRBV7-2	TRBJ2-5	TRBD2	ASSPLAGAGQETQY
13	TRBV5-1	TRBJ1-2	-	ASSLSTGFNYGYT
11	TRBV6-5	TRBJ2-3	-	ASSYAPQDTQY
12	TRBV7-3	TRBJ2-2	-	ASSLTFRTGELF
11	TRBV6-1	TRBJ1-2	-	ASSGGSERGYT
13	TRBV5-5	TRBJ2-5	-	ASSLSPDRPGYQY
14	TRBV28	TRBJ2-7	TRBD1	ASRSGSWTGDYEQY
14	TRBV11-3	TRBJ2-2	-	ASSRFPGASTGELF
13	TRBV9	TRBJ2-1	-	ASSVASRAYNEQF
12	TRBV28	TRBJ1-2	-	ASSFPGAGYGYT
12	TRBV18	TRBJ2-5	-	ASSPSVSEETQY
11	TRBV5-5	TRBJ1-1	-	ASSLGRGTEAF
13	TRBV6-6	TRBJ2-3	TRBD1	ASSPPGQSTDTQY
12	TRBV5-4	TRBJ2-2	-	ASSLGGRTGELF
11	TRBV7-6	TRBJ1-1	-	ASSLSEGAEAF
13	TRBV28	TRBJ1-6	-	ASSLRDGYNSPLH
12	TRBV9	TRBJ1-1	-	ASSSTGSNTEAF
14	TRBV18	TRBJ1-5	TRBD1	ASSPGEGAGNQPQH
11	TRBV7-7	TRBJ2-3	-	ASSQGEADTQY
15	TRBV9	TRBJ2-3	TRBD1	ASSVGMGQGALDTQY
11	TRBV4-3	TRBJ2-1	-	ASSQDPGNEQF